This section outlines one TCR beta chain sequence together with its context. Its antigen is unidentified. CD8 memory merged CD45RO+ with CCR7-negative CD45RA+ TemRA cells. This sample was taken from a study of shared clonotypes between healthy human individuals. Study results and limitations: Four donors showed sharing of about 4.8% of naive CD4 clonotypes. The diversity represented, both genetic and in exposure history, was limited by few donors.

Method: immunoSEQ multiplex PCR; TCRdb's copy keeps in-frame clones and lacks some. The data show about 380,000 clones, about 96% seen once. The CDR3 is made up of 14 amino acids. The germline V and J ends were trimmed by 7 bases and 5 bases, with 17 bases remaining between them. CDR1 and CDR2 from the germline V gene are MNHEY and SMNVEV (reference sequence). Sequencing input: memory CD8+ T cells sorted from blood. The subset: CD45RO+ cells pooled with CCR7-negative TemRA cells. The sequence came from a man aged 30 to 39 in good health. The gene calls are TRBV27 and TRBJ2-5; D is perhaps TRBD2 (5 bases). CDR3 bases: TGTGCCAGCACTACCTCAGGTCCGGGGGAGACCCAGTACTTC. Protein sequence: CASTTSGPGETQYF.